Following are 28 T cell receptor beta chains from one sample sequenced in a study of blood T cell repertoires in COVID-19. Generated by immunoSEQ multiplex PCR, the TCRdb table keeps only in-frame clones and is missing some. Among approximately 130,000 clones, about 85% were seen once, and the ten largest hold 3.9%. The specimen was peripheral blood. The origin of the receptors is a man aged 55-75 years with acute or convalescent COVID-19.

The chain combines TRBV28 with TRBJ2-7; possibly TRBD1 for D (6 bases). Trimming took off 7 bases at V and 0 bases at J, with 22 bases between the two ends. This CDR3 is built from 17 residues. The V gene's germline CDR1 is MDHEN and CDR2 SYDVKM. This CDR3 reads CASKTLQGRESSYEQYF. The CDR3, as DNA: TGTGCCAGCAAAACCCTACAGGGACGGGAAAGCTCCTACGAGCAGTACTTC.

The chain employs TRBV5-1 and TRBJ2-1; 12 bases align to TRBD2. After removal of 3 bases from V and 8 bases from J, the junction contained 6 bases not matched to a gene. The CDR3 is 15 amino acids. Germline loops: CDR1 SGHRS, CDR2 YFSETQ. The CDR3 region has the DNA TGCGCCAGCAGCTCTAGCGGGAGGGCCGGAGATGAGCAGTTCTTC. It translates to CASSSSGRAGDEQFF.

This chain connects TRBV7-2 to TRBJ2-7; no firm D call. The CDR3 sequence is 15 residues long. V shed 3 bases and J shed 3 bases, with 15 bases lying between them. The germline CDR1 and CDR2 sequences are SGHTA and FQGNSA. The CDR3 DNA is TGTGCCAGCAGCTTGGGTGTGGAGACTGGCTACGAGCAGTACTTC. This translates into CASSLGVETGYEQYF. Based on the CDR3 plus reference TRBV7-2 and TRBJ2-7, the full variable domain is GAGVSQSPSNKVTEKGKDVELRCDPISGHTALYWYRQSLGQGLEFLIYFQGNSAPDKSGLPSDRFSAERTGGSVSTLTIQRTQQEDSAVYLCASSLGVETGYEQYFGPGTRLTVT.

This clone was recorded a few times. The chain joins TRBV7-8 to TRBJ2-1, with D possibly matching TRBD2 (5 bases). CDR1 is SGHVS, CDR2 FQNEAQ, per germline. The CDR3 loop spans 15 amino acids. Deletions cut 1 base from V and 4 bases from J, with 11 bases between. The CDR3 loop is CASSLELDSYNEQFF. The CDR3 bases are TGTGCCAGCAGCTTAGAACTAGATTCGTACAATGAGCAGTTCTTC.

The chain uses TRBV29-1 and TRBJ2-7, with D tentatively TRBD2 (5 bases). Germline V gene data show CDR1 as SQVTM and CDR2 as ANQGSEA. CDR3 size: 13 residues. V was shortened by 5 bases and J by 3 bases, with 14 bases between the two germline ends. CDR3 nucleotides: TGCAGCGTTTCCCCTCGGGGAAACTACGAGCAGTACTTC. Translating gives CSVSPRGNYEQYF.

This sequence joins TRBV18 and TRBJ1-1, with 8 bases lining up with TRBD1. Germline CDR1 is KGHSH and CDR2 is LQKENI. Unmatched junction bases numbered 12, after V lost 5 bases and J lost 10 bases. This CDR3 comprises 14 residues. CDR3 DNA sequence: TGTGCCAGCTCATCGGCAGGGGGCCTTGAAAGAGCTTTCTTT. It specifies CASSSAGGLERAFF.

The chain combines TRBV7-9 with TRBJ1-1, with 8 bases matching TRBD1. This CDR3 has 17 residues. The J segment lost 1 base and the V segment lost 5 bases, leaving 12 bases of the junction unmatched. Germline V CDR1 and CDR2: SEHNR, FQNEAQ (reference sequence). CDR3 region: CASSPRTGIVGNTEAFF. CDR3 sequence (DNA): TGTGCCAGCAGCCCACGGACAGGGATCGTTGGGAACACTGAAGCTTTCTTT.

The chain recombines TRBV7-2 with TRBJ2-3; 13 bases map to TRBD2. There are 16 residues in the CDR3. Per germline, CDR1 SGHTA and CDR2 FQGNSA. V dropped 4 bases and J dropped 6; count of bases not matched to a gene: 7. CDR3 coding DNA: TGTGCCAGCAGCTCCGGACTAGCGGGAGCGCCCGATACGCAGTATTTT. It encodes CASSSGLAGAPDTQYF.

V usage is TRBV29-1 and J usage is TRBJ2-7, with TRBD2 matching over 8 bases. CDR1 is SQVTM, CDR2 ANQGSEA, per germline. V lost 3 bases and J lost 0; bases outside the gene matches: 10. The CDR3 is 16 amino acids. The CDR3 DNA follows: TGCAGCGTTGATGGGGGCGGGAGGTCCGACTCCTACGAGCAGTACTTC. This gives the protein CSVDGGGRSDSYEQYF.

The rearrangement links TRBV6-5 to TRBJ1-2; tentatively, D is TRBD1 (6 bases). The V end lost 5 bases, the J end lost 2 bases, and 12 bases lay between the germline ends. CDR1 and CDR2 from the germline V gene are MNHEY and SVGAGI. This CDR3 region has 14 residues. The chain's CDR3 is CASSPGHWNYGYTF. In DNA, the CDR3 is TGTGCCAGCAGTCCGGGACACTGGAACTATGGCTACACCTTC.

The chain uses TRBV5-4 and TRBJ1-1; D is ambiguous. The CDR3 runs 13 residues. With 4 bases removed from V and 6 bases from J, the gap between germline ends came to 13 bases. The germline gives CDR1 SGHNT, CDR2 YYREEE (reference sequence). The CDR3: CASSNIILAEAFF. In DNA, the CDR3 is TGTGCCAGCAGCAATATCATCTTAGCTGAAGCTTTCTTT.

The genes are TRBV7-9 and TRBJ2-1, with TRBD2 identical over 9 bases. V lost 3 bases to trimming and J lost 7 bases; unmatched junction nucleotides: 7. The germline CDR1 and CDR2 sequences are SEHNR and FQNEAQ (reference sequence). This CDR3 has 15 amino acids. The CDR3 sequence is CASSFSGSSWNEQFF. The CDR3 region has the DNA TGTGCCAGCAGCTTTAGCGGGAGTTCGTGGAATGAGCAGTTCTTC.

The genes are TRBV29-1 and TRBJ2-1, with 8 nucleotides matching TRBD2. This CDR3 is built from 14 residues. Germline V lookup: CDR1 SQVTM, CDR2 ANQGSEA. Trimming at V came to 6 bases and at J to 0 bases, leaving 4 bases not matched to a gene. The CDR3 DNA sequence: TGCAGCGTGGGGGCGGGAGGCTCCTACAATGAGCAGTTCTTC. It is translated as CSVGAGGSYNEQFF.

The gene calls are TRBV5-6 and TRBJ1-3, with a possible D match to TRBD1 (5 bases). V dropped 4 bases and J dropped 0 bases, with 14 bases sitting between them. The CDR3 is made up of 16 amino acids. CDR1 SGHDT and CDR2 YYEEEE come from the germline V gene. This chain's CDR3 is CASSDKGILSGNTIYF. In DNA, the CDR3 is TGTGCCAGCAGCGATAAGGGGATACTCTCTGGAAACACCATATATTTT.

The gene calls are TRBV19 and TRBJ2-7, with TRBD1 as a possible D gene (5 bases). This CDR3 has 14 amino acids. Germline V gives CDR1 LNHDA, CDR2 SQIVND (reference sequence). Trimming removed 5 bases from V and 2 bases from J, with 13 bases in between. The CDR3 region has the DNA TGTGCCAGTAGTTCCGAGACAGACACCTACGAGCAGTACTTC. Amino acids: CASSSETDTYEQYF.

J is TRBJ1-4 and V is TRBV28; 8 bases fit TRBD1. Germline CDR1 reads MDHEN; CDR2 reads SYDVKM. The CDR3 sequence is 13 residues long. With V trimmed by 4 bases and J by 7 bases, 2 bases remained unmatched. The chain's CDR3 is CASSSGGSEKLFF. CDR3 nucleotides: TGTGCCAGCAGTTCAGGGGGCTCTGAAAAACTGTTTTTT.

The sample holds one count of this clone. The gene calls are TRBV10-3 and TRBJ1-2; no firm D call. The V gene's germline CDR1 is ENHRY and CDR2 SYGVKD. V was trimmed by 10 bases and J by 8 bases, leaving 20 bases between them. This CDR3 has 13 amino acids. The CDR3 DNA follows: TGTGCCACTCACGGGGTTTGGTCCGAAGGCTACACCTTC. As protein: CATHGVWSEGYTF.

The chain couples TRBV19 to TRBJ2-7; 7 nucleotides match TRBD1. V lost 1 base to trimming and J lost 1 base; unmatched junction nucleotides: 7. CDR3 length equals 16 residues. Germline V gives CDR1 LNHDA, CDR2 SQIVND (reference sequence). CDR3 protein: CASSIVAGTASYEQYF. The CDR3 DNA reads as TGTGCCAGTAGTATAGTGGCCGGGACAGCGTCCTACGAGCAGTACTTC.

This chain connects TRBV19 to TRBJ1-1, with a tentative D call TRBD1 (6 bases). Germline V gene sequence: CDR1 LNHDA, CDR2 SQIVND (reference sequence). V was shortened by 8 bases and J by 4 bases, with 17 bases between the two germline ends. CDR3 size: 14 residues. CDR3 bases: TGTGCCAGTTTGTCTTTTGGGGGGGCCACTGAAGCTTTCTTT. Protein: CASLSFGGATEAFF.

The J gene is TRBJ2-5, the V gene TRBV19; the match to TRBD2 covers 10 bases. The CDR3 has 16 amino acids. Per the germline V gene, CDR1 is LNHDA and CDR2 is SQIVND (reference sequence). With 2 bases clipped from V and 4 bases from J, the junction kept 7 bases outside the gene matches. DNA for the CDR3: TGTGCCAGTAGTATAAGGTGGACTAGCGGAGGAGAGACCCAGTACTTC. Its translation is CASSIRWTSGGETQYF.

The chain couples TRBV7-9 to TRBJ1-1; TRBD1 matches at 7 bases. The J segment lost 8 bases and the V segment lost 0 bases, leaving 0 bases of the junction unmatched. The CDR3 consists of 12 residues. Germline V CDR1 and CDR2: SEHNR, FQNEAQ (reference sequence). CDR3 sequence reads: CASSLADREAFF. The DNA of the CDR3 is TGTGCCAGCAGCTTAGCGGACAGGGAAGCTTTCTTT.

This chain uses TRBV6-6 with TRBJ2-7; 9 positions agree with TRBD2. The length of the CDR3 is 13 residues. V gave up 6 bases and J gave up 3 bases; unmatched junction bases: 3. Germline V CDR1 and CDR2: MNHNY, SVGAGI (reference sequence). The CDR3 sequence: CASRLAGNYEQYF. CDR3 nucleotide sequence: TGTGCCAGCAGGCTAGCGGGGAACTACGAGCAGTACTTC.

The CDR3 DNA sequence: TGTGCCTGGAGTACTAGCGGGAGTATTAGCACAGATACGCAGTATTTT. This gives the protein CAWSTSGSISTDTQYF. V is TRBV30 and J is TRBJ2-3; 11 bases match TRBD2. The CDR3 length is 16 residues. The ends lost 2 bases at V and 0 bases at J; junction bases unmatched: 4. The germline V gene has CDR1 GTSNPN and CDR2 SVGIG (reference sequence).

The DNA for the CDR3 is TGTGCCAGCAGCCCGCGGGAAGGGAGGCCCACAGATACGCAGTATTTT. It is translated as CASSPREGRPTDTQYF. The chain couples TRBV7-6 to TRBJ2-3; maybe TRBD2 (6 bases). Germline V gives CDR1 SGHVS, CDR2 FNYEAQ. The germline V and J ends were trimmed by 5 bases and 2 bases, with 17 bases remaining between them. The CDR3 extends over 16 amino acids.

This clone was found once. The genes are TRBV29-1 and TRBJ2-1; TRBD2 agrees at 9 bases. V shed 8 bases, J shed 9 bases, and the junction held 5 bases outside the gene matches. The CDR3 has 11 residues. CDR1 SQVTM and CDR2 ANQGSEA come from the germline V gene. CDR3 sequence: CSLGTSSEQFF. The CDR3, as DNA: TGCAGCCTTGGGACTAGCAGTGAGCAGTTCTTC.

This chain joins TRBV2 and TRBJ2-5; 9 nucleotides agree with TRBD2. CDR3 length: 15 residues. Germline V gene sequence: CDR1 SNHLY, CDR2 FYNNEI. The junction had 8 bases not matched to a gene; V was cut back by 5 bases and J by 4 bases. CDR3 coding DNA: TGTGCCAGCAGTCCCGCCGGGCGGGAGGGAGAGACCCAGTACTTC. This codes for CASSPAGREGETQYF.

This clone was picked up a small number of times. CDR3 nucleotide sequence: TGTGCCAGCAGCCCGCGTAGAGCCTCTGGAAACACCATATATTTT. It codes for CASSPRRASGNTIYF. V usage is TRBV11-1 and J usage is TRBJ1-3; D unclear. The CDR3 has 15 residues. CDR1 and CDR2 from the germline V gene are SGHAT and FQDESV (reference sequence). The ends were cut back, 5 bases at V and 0 bases at J, with 11 bases in the middle.

The J gene is TRBJ2-7, the V gene TRBV7-8, with D possibly matching TRBD2 (6 bases). The CDR3 has 15 amino acids. From germline, CDR1 is SGHVS and CDR2 FQNEAQ. Deletions cut 1 base from V and 2 bases from J, with 12 bases between. The CDR3 reads CASSLGGVVTYEQYF. The CDR3 DNA sequence: TGTGCCAGCAGCTTAGGGGGGGTAGTAACCTACGAGCAGTACTTC.